This T cell receptor beta chain was obtained from a study of technical replicates of blood from a few donors. Sequencing was performed with immunoSEQ multiplex PCR; in TCRdb, only in-frame clones are kept and a portion is missing. This repertoire shows some 74,000 clones, just under 95% found once; its top ten account for about 0.39%. Germline-derived CDR1 and CDR2 are SGHTA and FQGTGA. This CDR3 contains 13 residues. V was clipped by 2 bases and J by 8 bases, with 9 bases between them. This clone was seen a single time. The clonotype was recovered from a human donor in good health. Sequenced: T cells isolated from PBMCs. The V gene is TRBV7-3, the J gene TRBJ1-4; possible D gene TRBD1, 6 bases. The CDR3: CASSLGGREKLFF. DNA of the CDR3: TGTGCCAGCAGCTTAGGGGGCAGGGAAAAACTGTTTTTT.